This passage covers 10 T cell receptor beta chains from one sample sequenced in a study of cytomegalovirus exposure and HLA in healthy donors. The primer mix had 60 Vbeta and 13 Jbeta primers. Libraries were prepared by immunoSEQ multiplex PCR; TCRdb keeps only in-frame clonotypes and omits some of them. Recorded for this sample: 150,000 to 200,000 clones. The sequenced sample consisted of PBMCs. These TCRs come from a man in his thirties or forties in good health and CMV-seronegative.

CDR3 residues: CASSSNRQGPRGEQFF. The CDR3 coding sequence is TGCGCCAGCAGCTCAAACCGACAGGGGCCGCGGGGGGAGCAGTTCTTC. The chain employs TRBV4-1 and TRBJ2-1; D is perhaps TRBD1 (8 bases). This CDR3 spans 16 amino acids. V gave up 5 bases and J gave up 10 bases, with 24 bases separating them. Germline V gives CDR1 MGHRA, CDR2 YSYEKL.

J is TRBJ2-1 and V is TRBV28; D may be TRBD2 (7 bases). The CDR3 sequence is 13 residues long. The ends were cut back, 5 bases at V and 6 bases at J, with 11 bases in the middle. The germline gives CDR1 MDHEN, CDR2 SYDVKM. CDR3 coding DNA: TGTGCCAGCAGTGGGGGGGCCCTCAATGAGCAGTTCTTC. Amino acids: CASSGGALNEQFF.

The chain is built from TRBV5-1 and TRBJ1-1; no reliable D call. The CDR3 covers 12 residues. Germline loops: CDR1 SGHRS, CDR2 YFSETQ. V lost 4 bases to trimming and J lost 6 bases, with 10 bases between them. CDR3 bases: TGCGCCAGCAGCCTCGAGGGCCCTGAAGCTTTCTTT. It is translated as CASSLEGPEAFF. The variable domain in full, with the rest retrieved from reference TRBV5-1 and TRBJ1-1, is KAGVTQTPRYLIKTRGQQVTLSCSPISGHRSVSWYQQTPGQGLQFLFEYFSETQRNKGNFPGRFSGRQFSNSRSEMNVSTLELGDSALYLCASSLEGPEAFFGQGTRLTVV.

The J gene is TRBJ2-7, the V gene TRBV5-1; possibly TRBD1 for D (5 bases). Trimming shortened V by 2 bases and J by 6 bases, and 15 bases separated the two germline ends. Germline V CDR1 and CDR2: SGHRS, YFSETQ. There are 14 residues in the CDR3. The CDR3: CASSLPTQGSEQYF. CDR3 DNA sequence: TGCGCCAGCAGCTTACCGACTCAGGGCTCCGAGCAGTACTTC.

The rearrangement uses TRBV27 and TRBJ1-2; the match to TRBD1 covers 9 bases. V dropped 4 bases and J dropped 4; count of bases not matched to a gene: 10. Germline CDR1 MNHEY, CDR2 SMNVEV (reference sequence). The CDR3 consists of 16 residues. CDR3 sequence reads: CASSSGQGMYGYGYTF. The CDR3 DNA reads as TGTGCCAGCAGTTCGGGACAGGGCATGTACGGCTATGGCTACACCTTC.

The chain employs TRBV6-1 and TRBJ1-5, with D unresolved. The ends were cut back, 11 bases at V and 0 bases at J, with 14 bases in the middle. The CDR3 is 14 amino acids. The germline V gene has CDR1 MNHNS and CDR2 SASEGT. CDR3 sequence (DNA): TGTGCCGGATCTATTGACTATAGCAATCAGCCCCAGCATTTT. Its translation: CAGSIDYSNQPQHF.

This rearrangement joins TRBV19 to TRBJ1-5; 11 bases align to TRBD1. In germline, CDR1 is LNHDA, CDR2 SQIVND (reference sequence). This CDR3 is built from 14 residues. The V and J ends lost 8 bases and 4 bases, in that order; junction bases with no gene match: 4. CDR3 protein: CASSGTGGNQPQHF. CDR3 nucleotide sequence: TGTGCCAGTTCCGGGACAGGGGGGAATCAGCCCCAGCATTTT.

The rearrangement joins TRBV5-4 to TRBJ2-2, with TRBD1 matching over 7 bases. With 3 bases clipped from V and 0 bases from J, the junction kept 8 bases outside the gene matches. Germline V gives CDR1 SGHNT, CDR2 YYREEE (reference sequence). This CDR3 is 17 amino acids long. CDR3 loop: CASSSLGQVANTGELFF. CDR3 coding DNA: TGTGCCAGCAGCTCACTAGGACAGGTCGCGAACACCGGGGAGCTGTTTTTT.

The CDR3, as DNA: TGTGCCAGCAGCTTAGCAGCGGGACAGGGTTTACACGAGCAGTACTTC. Its translation: CASSLAAGQGLHEQYF. The chain combines TRBV7-8 with TRBJ2-5; TRBD1 matches 9 bases. The J call may be wrong; the DNA end is better matched by TRBJ2-7. The germline V gene has CDR1 SGHVS and CDR2 FQNEAQ. The CDR3 is 16 residues long.

The V call is TRBV6-5, the J call TRBJ2-7; D might be TRBD2 (6 bases). Germline-derived CDR1 and CDR2 are MNHEY and SVGAGI. The CDR3 is 14 residues long. The V gene lost 4 bases and the J gene lost 1 base, with 11 bases spanning the gap. The CDR3 region has the DNA TGTGCCAGCAGTTTCAGCGGGTTATCCTACGAGCAGTACTTC. This encodes CASSFSGLSYEQYF.